A selection of T cell receptor beta chains follows, all from one sample in a study of cytomegalovirus exposure and HLA in healthy donors. Only in-frame clones appear in the TCRdb table, and some are missing; sequencing was by immunoSEQ multiplex PCR. Of roughly 150,000 clones in the sample, around 75% were seen once. The sequenced sample was PBMCs. Every receptor here comes from a woman in her fifties or sixties in good health and CMV-seropositive. The CDR3 runs from the conserved cysteine through the conserved F or W. The order of the fields is CDR3 DNA, CDR3 protein, CDR3 length, J gene, clone size, D gene, V gene. The D gene is left open where the match is weak. Size tells how often a clone was seen (once, few, many) or the class of an expanded clone, and some rows leave it out.

DNA: TGTGCCAGCAGTTACCTTAGTAGCGGGGCCAATGAGCAGTTCTTC
CDR3: CASSYLSSGANEQFF
length: 15
J: TRBJ2-1
size: NA
D: TRBD2
V: TRBV27

DNA: TGTGCCAGCGGGGGAGGGTCCAGCTCCTACAATGAGCAGTTCTTC
CDR3: CASGGGSSSYNEQFF
length: 15
J: TRBJ2-1
size: few
D: TRBD2
V: TRBV7-9

DNA: TGTGCCAGCAGTGGAGGGACTAGCGGGAGTAGCACAGATACGCAGTATTTT
CDR3: CASSGGTSGSSTDTQYF
length: 17
J: TRBJ2-3
size: NA
D: TRBD2
V: TRBV6-1

DNA: TGTGCCACAACACCCGGGACAGGGGTCGTCTCTGGAAACACCATATATTTT
CDR3: CATTPGTGVVSGNTIYF
length: 17
J: TRBJ1-3
size: NA
D: TRBD1
V: TRBV15

DNA: TGTGCCAGCCGTACAGGGCTCGGGGGGGCCGGGGAGCTGTTTTTT
CDR3: CASRTGLGGAGELFF
length: 15
J: TRBJ2-2
size: NA
D: TRBD2
V: TRBV19

DNA: TGTGCCAGCAGCGAAGGGACAGCTCAGTACTTC
CDR3: CASSEGTAQYF
length: 11
J: TRBJ2-5
size: NA
D: TRBD1
V: TRBV2

DNA: TGTGCCAGCAGCTTAAATGTGTGGAGCGGGGGCCTGGGGGACCAAGAGACCCAGTACTTC
CDR3: CASSLNVWSGGLGDQETQYF
length: 20
J: TRBJ2-5
size: NA
D: TRBD2
V: TRBV7-8

DNA: TGTGCCAGCAGTGATTTGGGGGCCGCGAGGGAAAAACTGTTTTTT
CDR3: CASSDLGAAREKLFF
length: 15
J: TRBJ1-4
size: NA
D: NA
V: TRBV2

DNA: TGTGCCAGCAGCTTACAGTATGACAGCACCTACAATGAGCAGTTCTTC
CDR3: CASSLQYDSTYNEQFF
length: 16
J: TRBJ2-1
size: NA
D: NA
V: TRBV7-3

DNA: TGTGCCTGGAGTGGGACCCTCCCCAGGGACACCGGGGAGCTGTTTTTT
CDR3: CAWSGTLPRDTGELFF
length: 16
J: TRBJ2-2
size: NA
D: NA
V: TRBV30

DNA: TGTGCCAGCAGCGATGGGACAGGGATCAGTGAAGCTTTCTTT
CDR3: CASSDGTGISEAFF
length: 14
J: TRBJ1-1
size: NA
D: TRBD1
V: TRBV9

DNA: TGTGCCAGCAGTGGGACAGGGGGCTCCGATGGCTACACCTTC
CDR3: CASSGTGGSDGYTF
length: 14
J: TRBJ1-2
size: NA
D: TRBD1
V: TRBV2

DNA: TGTGCCAGCAGTGAATCCGGGAGGGGGGGCACTGAAGCTTTCTTT
CDR3: CASSESGRGGTEAFF
length: 15
J: TRBJ1-1
size: NA
D: NA
V: TRBV6-4

DNA: TGTGCCGGAGAGAGGGCCAACGTCCTGACTTTC
CDR3: CAGERANVLTF
length: 11
J: TRBJ2-6
size: NA
D: NA
V: TRBV2

DNA: TGTGCCAGCTCACCATTTACCCCGGACACACTGAACACTGAAGCTTTCTTT
CDR3: CASSPFTPDTLNTEAFF
length: 17
J: TRBJ1-1
size: NA
D: NA
V: TRBV18

DNA: TGCGCCAGCACCGCCTCCGAGACTAGTGGCGAGCAGTACTTC
CDR3: CASTASETSGEQYF
length: 14
J: TRBJ2-7
size: many
D: NA
V: TRBV10-2

DNA: TGTGCCAGCAGCCTGGGACAGACCTTACTTAGCACAGATACGCAGTATTTT
CDR3: CASSLGQTLLSTDTQYF
length: 17
J: TRBJ2-3
size: few
D: TRBD1
V: TRBV2

DNA: TGCGCCAGCAGCTTGGTAGGGCAGGGTGTTCGAGAGACCCAGTACTTC
CDR3: CASSLVGQGVRETQYF
length: 16
J: TRBJ2-5
size: NA
D: NA
V: TRBV5-1

DNA: TGTGCCAGCAGTTTTGACAGGTCGCGAAATGGCTACACCTTC
CDR3: CASSFDRSRNGYTF
length: 14
J: TRBJ1-2
size: NA
D: NA
V: TRBV2

DNA: TGCGCCAGCAGTGAGTCACCAGATGGCTACACCTTC
CDR3: CASSESPDGYTF
length: 12
J: TRBJ1-2
size: NA
D: NA
V: TRBV10-2

DNA: TGTGCCAGCAGCAGCCCCATGCGGGCAAACACTGAAGCTTTCTTT
CDR3: CASSSPMRANTEAFF
length: 15
J: TRBJ1-1
size: few
D: NA
V: TRBV13

DNA: TGTGCCAGCAGCGTAGAGGAAGGGGACTCCTACGAGCAGTACTTC
CDR3: CASSVEEGDSYEQYF
length: 15
J: TRBJ2-7
size: NA
D: NA
V: TRBV9

DNA: TGCGCCAGCACCTTTGGGCCACTCGGCGGGGGCAGCACAGATACGCAGTATTTT
CDR3: CASTFGPLGGGSTDTQYF
length: 18
J: TRBJ2-3
size: few
D: NA
V: TRBV5-1

DNA: TGTGCCAGCTCCACTTCTGGGGCCAACGTCCTGACTTTC
CDR3: CASSTSGANVLTF
length: 13
J: TRBJ2-6
size: NA
D: NA
V: TRBV18

DNA: TGTGCCAGCAGCCTTAGTATCAGGGGGCAGATCGGTGAAAAACTGTTTTTT
CDR3: CASSLSIRGQIGEKLFF
length: 17
J: TRBJ1-4
size: few
D: TRBD1
V: TRBV7-6

DNA: TGTGCCAGCAGAGGACAGGGGAATCAGCCCCAGCATTTT
CDR3: CASRGQGNQPQHF
length: 13
J: TRBJ1-5
size: once
D: TRBD1
V: TRBV25-1

DNA: TGCGCCAGCAGCATATCGGGACTTATGAACACTGAAGCTTTCTTT
CDR3: CASSISGLMNTEAFF
length: 15
J: TRBJ1-1
size: NA
D: NA
V: TRBV5-1

DNA: TGTGCCACCCTGGGGGGTGATACGCAGTATTTT
CDR3: CATLGGDTQYF
length: 11
J: TRBJ2-3
size: NA
D: NA
V: TRBV7-9

DNA: TGTGCCAGCAGCTTGGATAGGGGTTTGGGTGAAAAACTGTTTTTT
CDR3: CASSLDRGLGEKLFF
length: 15
J: TRBJ1-4
size: NA
D: NA
V: TRBV5-6

DNA: TGCGCCAGCAGCTACGGACAGGGGATAAACGAGCAGTACTTC
CDR3: CASSYGQGINEQYF
length: 14
J: TRBJ2-7
size: few
D: TRBD1
V: TRBV5-1

DNA: TGTGCCAGCAGCGTCGGAGACACTGAAGCTTTCTTT
CDR3: CASSVGDTEAFF
length: 12
J: TRBJ1-1
size: NA
D: NA
V: TRBV9

DNA: TGTGCCAGTAGTACTGTAGCGGGGGGGCTCGTGACCCAGTACTTC
CDR3: CASSTVAGGLVTQYF
length: 15
J: TRBJ2-5
size: NA
D: TRBD2
V: TRBV19

DNA: TGTGCCAGCAGCTTGGGACTGACAGGGGGCTACTCAGATACGCAGTATTTT
CDR3: CASSLGLTGGYSDTQYF
length: 17
J: TRBJ2-3
size: NA
D: TRBD1
V: TRBV5-5

DNA: TGTGCCAGCAGACCGGGGACAGGGGGCATCGACGAGCAGTACTTC
CDR3: CASRPGTGGIDEQYF
length: 15
J: TRBJ2-7
size: NA
D: TRBD1
V: TRBV6-5

DNA: TGTGCCAGCAGCCAAAGGGGGGAGGGGACTGAAGCTTTCTTT
CDR3: CASSQRGEGTEAFF
length: 14
J: TRBJ1-1
size: NA
D: NA
V: TRBV7-9

DNA: TGTGCCACCAGCAGCGGACAGGTCCACATTGGCTACACCTTC
CDR3: CATSSGQVHIGYTF
length: 14
J: TRBJ1-2
size: NA
D: TRBD1
V: TRBV15

DNA: TGTGCCAGCAGCTTTGGGGGGGGGAGATACGAGCAGTACTTC
CDR3: CASSFGGGRYEQYF
length: 14
J: TRBJ2-7
size: NA
D: TRBD2
V: TRBV7-2

DNA: TGTGCCAGCAGCCGGGGGGCAGATTCGAACACTGAAGCTTTCTTT
CDR3: CASSRGADSNTEAFF
length: 15
J: TRBJ1-1
size: few
D: NA
V: TRBV11-2

DNA: TGTGCCAGCAGCTTCCGGGACAGGGGGAAGGGGGGGACCCAGTACTTC
CDR3: CASSFRDRGKGGTQYF
length: 16
J: TRBJ2-5
size: NA
D: TRBD1
V: TRBV5-4

DNA: TGTGCCAGCAGCATACAGGGATTCAATGGCTACACCTTC
CDR3: CASSIQGFNGYTF
length: 13
J: TRBJ1-2
size: NA
D: NA
V: TRBV6-1

DNA: TGTGCCAGCGGACGAACGGGGAACGTGTTTTTT
CDR3: CASGRTGNVFF
length: 11
J: TRBJ1-4
size: NA
D: NA
V: TRBV7-9

DNA: TGTGCCAGCAGTTCGAACAGGGTGTTCGGGAACTATGGCTACACCTTC
CDR3: CASSSNRVFGNYGYTF
length: 16
J: TRBJ1-2
size: NA
D: NA
V: TRBV7-9

DNA: TGTGCCAGCAGCCTCTCGGGGTATGATGAAAAACTGTTTTTT
CDR3: CASSLSGYDEKLFF
length: 14
J: TRBJ1-4
size: NA
D: NA
V: TRBV2

DNA: TGTGCCAGCAGCCGCAGGGGGTACACTGAAGCTTTCTTT
CDR3: CASSRRGYTEAFF
length: 13
J: TRBJ1-1
size: NA
D: TRBD1
V: TRBV5-8

DNA: TGCAGCGTCCCCGGGACAGGGAGATACGAGCAGTACTTC
CDR3: CSVPGTGRYEQYF
length: 13
J: TRBJ2-7
size: NA
D: TRBD1
V: TRBV29-1

DNA: TGTGCCAGCAGCTTAGTTGGGGGCCCAAGCTATGGCTACACCTTC
CDR3: CASSLVGGPSYGYTF
length: 15
J: TRBJ1-2
size: NA
D: NA
V: TRBV11-2

DNA: TGTGCCTGGCACCGGACATTTTACAATCAGCCCCAGCATTTT
CDR3: CAWHRTFYNQPQHF
length: 14
J: TRBJ1-5
size: NA
D: NA
V: TRBV30

DNA: TGTGCCAGCAGCTTAGGGACTCATGTCGCAGATACGCAGTATTTT
CDR3: CASSLGTHVADTQYF
length: 15
J: TRBJ2-3
size: once
D: NA
V: TRBV11-1

DNA: TGTGCCAGCAGAAACCGAGGGACAGGGAATAATTCACCCCTCCACTTT
CDR3: CASRNRGTGNNSPLHF
length: 16
J: TRBJ1-6
size: NA
D: TRBD1
V: TRBV6-6

DNA: TGTGCCAGCAGCCGAAGGACAGGGTTCCTCGATGGCTACACCTTC
CDR3: CASSRRTGFLDGYTF
length: 15
J: TRBJ1-2
size: few
D: TRBD1
V: TRBV7-9

DNA: TGTGCCAGTAGTCCCGCGGGGAGGAGGGGTGGTGTCTATGGCTACACCTTC
CDR3: CASSPAGRRGGVYGYTF
length: 17
J: TRBJ1-2
size: once
D: NA
V: TRBV19

DNA: TGTGCCAGCAGCTCCCCTAGCCTTCAAGAGACCCAGTACTTC
CDR3: CASSSPSLQETQYF
length: 14
J: TRBJ2-5
size: NA
D: NA
V: TRBV5-4

DNA: TGTGCCAGCAGTCCTTCTTCCTTCCGGGGGTCAGAGACCCAGTACTTC
CDR3: CASSPSSFRGSETQYF
length: 16
J: TRBJ2-5
size: NA
D: NA
V: TRBV25-1